The following is a T cell receptor beta chain sequence with its context. This clone was counted a single time. No cognate antigen has been identified for it. At one end the junction does not follow the germline gene, possibly because of a read error. The sample belongs to a study of blood T cell repertoires in COVID-19 (dated by TCRdb to the early 2020s). At the level of the whole study: The collaborator samples originated in the United States, Italy and Spain and spanned the acute and convalescent phases of COVID-19. The prospective study material was composed of cDNA or gDNA derived from T cells, B-cell-depleted T cells, or PBMCs. The dataset comprised deeply sampled blood TCRbeta repertoires from subjects exposed to, actively infected with, or recovered from COVID-19. The repertoires were released in a freely available public database intended as a resource for research on the immune response to SARS-CoV-2. The samples were drawn from two sources: the first 160 participants of the ongoing ImmuneRACE study, and about 1,300 subjects contributed by 6 global collaborators. Sample metadata almost always included a de-identified subject ID, COVID-19 status, age in years and sex. Where HLA class I and class II types were available, the types were taken from metadata supplied by the sample provider, not from assay-based typing.

What the work shows at the level of the full study, not this receptor alone: The amount of clinical and demographic metadata varied by source and participant and was provided uncurated.

Including cysteine and phenylalanine, the CDR3 has 15 amino acids. The sequence is cut down to CDR3 DNA, 45 bases in frame from base 1. Via the germline V gene (reference sequence), CDR1 is SSHAT and CDR2 FNYEAQ. Each collaborating institution followed its own protocols to collect whole blood in K2EDTA tubes. For TCRbeta analysis, collaborator samples were shipped as frozen whole blood, as isolated PBMCs, or as DNA extracted from either sample type. TCRbeta CDR3 regions were amplified from genomic DNA by means of the immunoSEQ Assay, a bias-controlled multiplex PCR. The source study handled its data this way. Nucleated cell counts per sample were estimated from amplification of reference gene primers within the assay. To quantify the absolute abundance of each unique TCRbeta CDR3 rearrangement, sequence reads were collapsed and filtered. Productive Simpson clonality was computed per sample as the square root of Simpson's diversity index over productive rearrangements. This immuneACCESS table, as held by TCRdb, lists in-frame sequences with V and J called but not all clones. Of the missing ones, under half trace to an unresolved V gene in checked studies; the others have no known cause. D and trimming come from the DNA, and the V and J calls and clone size come from that table. Here the sample has approximately 74,000 clones; roughly 80% occur a single time. 15% to 20% of the sample goes to the ten largest clones.

The clonotype was recovered from a man in his sixties with acute or convalescent COVID-19. The rearranged chain carries TRBV7-7 and TRBJ2-5; the junction holds 9 bases that match TRBD2. Sequencing was carried out using peripheral blood. In nucleotide form, the sequence is TGTGCTAGCACCCCGGGGGCGGGGGGGATAGAGACCCAGTACTTC. Its translation is CASTPGAGGIETQYF.